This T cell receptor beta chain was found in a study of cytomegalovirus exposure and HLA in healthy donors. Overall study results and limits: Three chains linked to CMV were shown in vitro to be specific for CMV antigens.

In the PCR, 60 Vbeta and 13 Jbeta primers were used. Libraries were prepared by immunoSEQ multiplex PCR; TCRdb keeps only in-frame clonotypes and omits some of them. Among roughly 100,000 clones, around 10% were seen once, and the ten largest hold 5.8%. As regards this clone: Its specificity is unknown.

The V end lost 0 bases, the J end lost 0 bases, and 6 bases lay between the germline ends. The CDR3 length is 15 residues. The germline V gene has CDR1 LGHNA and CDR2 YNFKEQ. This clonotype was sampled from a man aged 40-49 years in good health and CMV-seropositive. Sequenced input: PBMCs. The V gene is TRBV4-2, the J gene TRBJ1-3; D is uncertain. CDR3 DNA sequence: TGTGCCAGCAGCCAAGATCCGAGCTCTGGAAACACCATATATTTT. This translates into CASSQDPSSGNTIYF.